This T cell receptor (beta chain) was retrieved from a study of blood T cell repertoires in COVID-19. About the research overall: PBMCs, B-cell-depleted T cells, or T cells provided the cDNA or gDNA that made up the material.

Between the trimmed V and J ends, which lost 2 bases and 10 bases, there was a span of 19 bases. The CDR3 loop spans 15 amino acids. Germline V lookup: CDR1 SGHRS, CDR2 YFSETQ. In the original processing: Reference gene primer amplification gave estimated nucleated cell counts. Profiled with immunoSEQ multiplex PCR; TCRdb holds only in-frame clones, not every one. That table furnishes V, J and clone size, whereas the DNA furnished D and trimming. Among hundreds of thousands of clones listed, 85% to 90% were seen once. Individuals aged roughly 18 to 95 years were recruited from 20 to 25 US areas. Clinical histories supplied by participants themselves formed the basis of cohort assignment.

This TCR was sampled from a woman aged 18-35 years who had recovered from COVID-19. Material: PBMCs or T cells enriched from blood (not recorded which). The V gene is TRBV5-1, the J gene TRBJ2-1, with TRBD2 as a possible D gene (6 bases). In DNA form, the CDR3 reads TGCGCCAGCAGCTTCCCGTTGGGCGGGGCTCAGGAGCAGTTCTTC. This translates into CASSFPLGGAQEQFF.